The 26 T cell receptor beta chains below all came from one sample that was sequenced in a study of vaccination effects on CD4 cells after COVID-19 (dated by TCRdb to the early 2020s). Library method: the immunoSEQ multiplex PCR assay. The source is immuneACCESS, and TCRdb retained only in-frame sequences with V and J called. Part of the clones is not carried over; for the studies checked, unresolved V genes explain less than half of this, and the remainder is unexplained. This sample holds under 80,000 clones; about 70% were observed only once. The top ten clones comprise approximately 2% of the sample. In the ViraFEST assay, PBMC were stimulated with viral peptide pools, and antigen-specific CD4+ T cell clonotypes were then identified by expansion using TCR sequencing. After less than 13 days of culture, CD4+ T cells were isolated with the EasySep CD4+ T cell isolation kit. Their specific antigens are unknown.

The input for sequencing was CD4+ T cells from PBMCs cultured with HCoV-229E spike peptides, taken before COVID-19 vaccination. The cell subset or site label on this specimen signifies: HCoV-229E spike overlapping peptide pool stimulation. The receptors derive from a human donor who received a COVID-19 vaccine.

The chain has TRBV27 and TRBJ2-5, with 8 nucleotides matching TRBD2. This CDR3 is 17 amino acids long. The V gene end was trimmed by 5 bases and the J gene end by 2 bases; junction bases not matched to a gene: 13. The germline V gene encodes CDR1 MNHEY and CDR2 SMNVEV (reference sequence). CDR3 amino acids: CASSPRSPGGAQETQYF. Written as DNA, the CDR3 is TGTGCCAGCAGTCCGAGGTCCCCGGGGGGGGCACAAGAGACCCAGTACTTC.

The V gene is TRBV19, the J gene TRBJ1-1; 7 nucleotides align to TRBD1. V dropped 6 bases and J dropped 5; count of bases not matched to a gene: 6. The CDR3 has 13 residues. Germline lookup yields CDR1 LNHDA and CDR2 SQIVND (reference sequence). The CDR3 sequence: CASSIQGKTEAFF. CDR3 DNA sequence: TGTGCCAGTAGCATACAGGGGAAAACTGAAGCTTTCTTT.

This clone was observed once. The CDR3 DNA reads as TGTGCCAGCAGCTTAAGGGGGGATCCAACAGATACGCAGTATTTT. Translating gives CASSLRGDPTDTQYF. This chain connects TRBV7-3 to TRBJ2-3, with TRBD2 as a possible D gene (6 bases). Trimming removed 1 base from V and 3 bases from J, with 11 bases in between. The length of the CDR3 is 15 residues. CDR1 is SGHTA and CDR2 is FQGTGA in the germline V gene.

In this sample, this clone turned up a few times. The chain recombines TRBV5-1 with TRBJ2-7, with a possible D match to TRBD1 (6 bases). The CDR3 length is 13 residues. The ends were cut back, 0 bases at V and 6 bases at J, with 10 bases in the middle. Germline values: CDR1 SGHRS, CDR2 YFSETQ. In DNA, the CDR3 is TGCGCCAGCAGCTTGGCGGCAGGGGCCGAGCAGTACGTC. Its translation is CASSLAAGAEQYV.

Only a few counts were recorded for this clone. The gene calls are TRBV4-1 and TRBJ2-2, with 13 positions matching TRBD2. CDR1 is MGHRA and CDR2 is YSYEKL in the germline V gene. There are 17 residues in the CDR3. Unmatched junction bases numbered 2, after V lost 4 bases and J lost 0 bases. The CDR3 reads CASSRGLAGPNTGELFF. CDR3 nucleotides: TGCGCCAGCAGCCGGGGACTAGCGGGGCCGAACACCGGGGAGCTGTTTTTT.

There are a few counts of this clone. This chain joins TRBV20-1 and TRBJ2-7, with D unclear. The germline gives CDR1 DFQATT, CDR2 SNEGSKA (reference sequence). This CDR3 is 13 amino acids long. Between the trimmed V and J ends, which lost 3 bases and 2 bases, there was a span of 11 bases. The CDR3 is CSASTLTPYEQYV. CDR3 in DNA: TGCAGTGCTAGTACCCTTACCCCCTACGAGCAGTACGTC.

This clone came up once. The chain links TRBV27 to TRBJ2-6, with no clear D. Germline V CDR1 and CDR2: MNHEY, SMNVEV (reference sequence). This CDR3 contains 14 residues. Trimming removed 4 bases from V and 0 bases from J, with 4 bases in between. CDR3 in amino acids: CASSWGSGANVLTF. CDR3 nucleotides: TGTGCCAGCAGTTGGGGCTCTGGGGCCAACGTCCTGACTTTC.

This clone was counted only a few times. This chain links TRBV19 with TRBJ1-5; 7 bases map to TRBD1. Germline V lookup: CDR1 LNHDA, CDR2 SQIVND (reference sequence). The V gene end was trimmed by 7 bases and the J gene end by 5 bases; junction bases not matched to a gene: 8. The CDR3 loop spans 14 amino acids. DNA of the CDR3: TGTGCCAGTACCAGGGACAGACGGGATCAGCCCCAGCATTTT. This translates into CASTRDRRDQPQHF.

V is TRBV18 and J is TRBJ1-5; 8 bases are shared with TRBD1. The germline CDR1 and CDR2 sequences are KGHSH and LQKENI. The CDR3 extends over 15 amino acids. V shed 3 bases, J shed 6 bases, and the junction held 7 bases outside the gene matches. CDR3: CASSPQDRESQPQHF. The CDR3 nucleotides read TGTGCCAGCTCACCCCAGGACAGGGAAAGTCAGCCCCAGCATTTT. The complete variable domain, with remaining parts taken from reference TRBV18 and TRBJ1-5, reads NAGVMQNPRHLVRRRGQEARLRCSPMKGHSHVYWYRQLPEEGLKFMVYLQKENIIDESGMPKERFSAEFPKEGPSILRIQQVVRGDSAAYFCASSPQDRESQPQHFGDGTRLSIL.

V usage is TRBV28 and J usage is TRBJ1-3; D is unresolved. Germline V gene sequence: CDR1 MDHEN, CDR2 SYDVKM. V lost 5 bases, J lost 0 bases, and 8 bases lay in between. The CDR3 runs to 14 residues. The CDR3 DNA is TGTGCCAGCAGTGTGATTAACTCTGGAAACACCATATATTTT. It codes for CASSVINSGNTIYF.

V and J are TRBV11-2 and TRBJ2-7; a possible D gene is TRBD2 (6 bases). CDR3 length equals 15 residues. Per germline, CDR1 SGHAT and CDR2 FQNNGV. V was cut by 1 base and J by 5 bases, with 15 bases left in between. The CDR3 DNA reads TGTGCCAGCAGCTTAGTAGGGACTCATGCGGACGAGCAGTACGTC. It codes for CASSLVGTHADEQYV.

Written as DNA, the CDR3 is TGTGCCAGCTCACCACTCAGGGGAACCAATGAAAAACTGTTTTTT. This translates into CASSPLRGTNEKLFF. The rearrangement joins TRBV18 to TRBJ1-4; tentative D call: TRBD1 (6 bases). The CDR3 is 15 residues long. CDR1 and CDR2 (germline): KGHSH, LQKENI. V lost 1 base and J 5 bases, leaving 11 bases between the germline ends. The whole variable domain, filled in from reference TRBV18 and TRBJ1-4, reads NAGVMQNPRHLVRRRGQEARLRCSPMKGHSHVYWYRQLPEEGLKFMVYLQKENIIDESGMPKERFSAEFPKEGPSILRIQQVVRGDSAAYFCASSPLRGTNEKLFFGSGTQLSVL.

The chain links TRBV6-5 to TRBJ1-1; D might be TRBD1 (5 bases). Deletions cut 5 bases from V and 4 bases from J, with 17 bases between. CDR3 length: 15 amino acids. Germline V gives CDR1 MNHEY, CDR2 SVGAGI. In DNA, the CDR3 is TGTGCCAGCAGTAGTACAGGACGCGGGGCCACTGAAGCTTTCTTT. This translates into CASSSTGRGATEAFF.

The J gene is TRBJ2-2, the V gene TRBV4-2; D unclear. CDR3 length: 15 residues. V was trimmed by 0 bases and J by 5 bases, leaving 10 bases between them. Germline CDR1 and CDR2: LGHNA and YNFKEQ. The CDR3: CASSQETAGTGELFF. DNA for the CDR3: TGTGCCAGCAGCCAAGAGACCGCTGGAACCGGGGAGCTGTTTTTT.

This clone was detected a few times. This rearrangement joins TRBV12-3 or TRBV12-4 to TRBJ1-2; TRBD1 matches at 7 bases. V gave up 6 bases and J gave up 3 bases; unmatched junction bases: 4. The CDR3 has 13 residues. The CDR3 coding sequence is TGTGCCAGCAGCCCGGGACAGCACTATGGCTACACCTTC. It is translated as CASSPGQHYGYTF.

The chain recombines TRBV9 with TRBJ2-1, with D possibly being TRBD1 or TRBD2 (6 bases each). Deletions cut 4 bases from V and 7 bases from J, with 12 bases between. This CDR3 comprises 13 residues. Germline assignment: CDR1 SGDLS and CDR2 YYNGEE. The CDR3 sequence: CASSPGGSNEQFF. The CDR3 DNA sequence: TGTGCCAGCAGCCCCGGGGGCTCGAATGAGCAGTTCTTC.

DNA for the CDR3: TGTGCCAGTACCCGAGGGGAGGGCTATGGCTACACCTTC. This encodes CASTRGEGYGYTF. The chain uses TRBV19 and TRBJ1-2; possible D gene TRBD1, 5 bases. This CDR3 contains 13 residues. Germline values: CDR1 LNHDA, CDR2 SQIVND (reference sequence). Trimming removed 7 bases at V and 4 bases at J, with 13 bases between.

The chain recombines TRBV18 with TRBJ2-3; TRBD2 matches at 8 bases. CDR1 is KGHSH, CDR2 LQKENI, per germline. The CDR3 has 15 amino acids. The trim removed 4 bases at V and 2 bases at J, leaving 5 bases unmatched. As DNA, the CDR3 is TGTGCCAGCTCACTTCAGCGGGGGCCCACAGATACGCAGTATTTT. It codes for CASSLQRGPTDTQYF.

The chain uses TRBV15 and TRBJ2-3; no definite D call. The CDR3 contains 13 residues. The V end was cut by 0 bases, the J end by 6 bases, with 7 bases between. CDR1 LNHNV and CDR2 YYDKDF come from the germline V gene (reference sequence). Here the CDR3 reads CATSRETADTQYF. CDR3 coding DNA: TGTGCCACCAGCAGAGAAACAGCCGATACGCAGTATTTT. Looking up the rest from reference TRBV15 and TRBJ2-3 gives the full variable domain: DAMVIQNPRYQVTQFGKPVTLSCSQTLNHNVMYWYQQKSSQAPKLLFHYYDKDFNNEADTPDNFQSRRPNTSFCFLDIRSPGLGDTAMYLCATSRETADTQYFGPGTRLTVL.

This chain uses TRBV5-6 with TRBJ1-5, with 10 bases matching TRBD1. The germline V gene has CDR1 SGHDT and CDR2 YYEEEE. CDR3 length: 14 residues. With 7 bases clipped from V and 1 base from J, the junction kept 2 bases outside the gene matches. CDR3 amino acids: CASSGQGSNQPQHF. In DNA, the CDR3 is TGTGCCAGCTCGGGACAGGGGAGCAATCAGCCCCAGCATTTT.

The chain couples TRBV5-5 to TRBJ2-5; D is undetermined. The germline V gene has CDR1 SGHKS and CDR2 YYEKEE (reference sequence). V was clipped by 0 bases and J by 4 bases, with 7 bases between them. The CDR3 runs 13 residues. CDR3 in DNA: TGTGCCAGCAGCTTGGTTCCGGGAGAGACCCAGTACTTC. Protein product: CASSLVPGETQYF.

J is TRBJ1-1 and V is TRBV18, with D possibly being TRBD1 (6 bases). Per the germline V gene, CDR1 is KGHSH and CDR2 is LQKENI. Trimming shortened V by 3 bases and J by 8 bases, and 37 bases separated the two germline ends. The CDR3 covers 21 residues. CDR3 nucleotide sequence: TGTGCCAGCTCACCCATAAAGTTCCAGGTGGCGAGAGTTCCCGGGGGCGCCGAAGCTTTCTTT. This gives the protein CASSPIKFQVARVPGGAEAFF.

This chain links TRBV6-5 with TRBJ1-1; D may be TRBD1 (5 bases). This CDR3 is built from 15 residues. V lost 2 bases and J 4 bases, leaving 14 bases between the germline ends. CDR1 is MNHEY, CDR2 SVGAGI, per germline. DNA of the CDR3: TGTGCCAGCAGTTACGGCGGAGGAGGGACCACTGAAGCTTTCTTT. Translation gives CASSYGGGGTTEAFF.

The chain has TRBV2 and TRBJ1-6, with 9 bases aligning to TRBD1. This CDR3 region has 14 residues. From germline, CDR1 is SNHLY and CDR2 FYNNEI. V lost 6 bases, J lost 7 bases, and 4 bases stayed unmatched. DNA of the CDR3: TGTGCCAGCAGCCCCGGGACAGGGAATTCACCCCTCCACTTT. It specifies CASSPGTGNSPLHF.

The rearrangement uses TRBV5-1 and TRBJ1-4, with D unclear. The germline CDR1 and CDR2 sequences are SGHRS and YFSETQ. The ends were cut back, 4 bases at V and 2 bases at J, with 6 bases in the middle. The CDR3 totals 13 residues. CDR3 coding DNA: TGCGCCAGCAGCGACGGGACTAATGAAAAACTGTTTTTT. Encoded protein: CASSDGTNEKLFF. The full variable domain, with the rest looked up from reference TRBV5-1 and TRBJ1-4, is KAGVTQTPRYLIKTRGQQVTLSCSPISGHRSVSWYQQTPGQGLQFLFEYFSETQRNKGNFPGRFSGRQFSNSRSEMNVSTLELGDSALYLCASSDGTNEKLFFGSGTQLSVL.

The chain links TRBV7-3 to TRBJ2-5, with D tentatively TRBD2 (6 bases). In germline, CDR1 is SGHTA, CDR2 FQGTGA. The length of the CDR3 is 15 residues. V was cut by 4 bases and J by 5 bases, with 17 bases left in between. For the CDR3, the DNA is TGTGCCAGCAGCTACACGGGACTCCCGGGGGAGACCCAGTACTTC. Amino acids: CASSYTGLPGETQYF.